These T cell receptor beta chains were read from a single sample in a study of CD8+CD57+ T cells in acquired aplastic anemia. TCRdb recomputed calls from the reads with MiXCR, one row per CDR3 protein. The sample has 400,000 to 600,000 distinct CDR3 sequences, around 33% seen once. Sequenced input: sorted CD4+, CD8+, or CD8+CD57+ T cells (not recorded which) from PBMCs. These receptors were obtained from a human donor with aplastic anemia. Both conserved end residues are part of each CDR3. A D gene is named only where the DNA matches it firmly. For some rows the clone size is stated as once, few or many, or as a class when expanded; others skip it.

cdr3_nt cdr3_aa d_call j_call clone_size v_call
TGTGCCAGCAGCCAATTGGGGGGACAGGTGGGTTCACCCCTCCACTTT CASSQLGGQVGSPLHF TRBD1 TRBJ1-6 few TRBV4-2
TGCAGTGCCATCCCGGAGGAACGCACAGATACGCAGTATTTT CSAIPEERTDTQYF - TRBJ2-3 - TRBV20-1
TGTGCCAGCAGTTACTCGAATAACGGGGAGACCCAGTACTTC CASSYSNNGETQYF - TRBJ2-5 - TRBV2
TGTGCCAGCAGTTACAACTCTGGAAACACCATATATTTT CASSYNSGNTIYF - TRBJ1-3 - TRBV6-5
TGTGCCAGCAGTGCTAGTTCCCCGTTATCGGATGGCTACACCTTC CASSASSPLSDGYTF - TRBJ1-2 - TRBV25-1
TGTGCCAGTAGTGTAGACGGGACAGGCAACACCGGGGAGCTGTTTTTT CASSVDGTGNTGELFF TRBD1 TRBJ2-2 - TRBV19
TGTGCCAGCATGGGAGGGGGCTACGAGCAGTACTTC CASMGGGYEQYF - TRBJ2-7 many TRBV2
TGCGCCAGCAGCTTCGGCCGGGACAGGGATAATTCACCCCTCCACTTT CASSFGRDRDNSPLHF TRBD1 TRBJ1-6 - TRBV5-1
TGCAGTGCCCCGGGACGGACTACCTACGAGCAGTACTTC CSAPGRTTYEQYF - TRBJ2-7 many TRBV20-1
TGTGCCAGCAGCGTAGAAGTTAGAACAGGATCTGGAAACACCATATATTTT CASSVEVRTGSGNTIYF - TRBJ1-3 many TRBV9
TGCAGTGCTACCCGACCTCGAGGGATTGGAAACACCATATATTTT CSATRPRGIGNTIYF - TRBJ1-3 - TRBV20-1
TGTGCCAGCAGGCATACAGACACCGGGGAGCTGTTTTTT CASRHTDTGELFF - TRBJ2-2 few TRBV7-2
TGTGCCAGCAGCCGGACAGGAGTCGATAGCAATCAGCCCCAGCATTTT CASSRTGVDSNQPQHF TRBD1 TRBJ1-5 - TRBV6-1
TGTGCCAGCAGTTACTCGGGGGTGTCCTACGAGCAGTACTTC CASSYSGVSYEQYF - TRBJ2-7 - TRBV7-6
TGTGCCAGCAGCTCGGGACAAACCAATGAGCAGTTCTTC CASSSGQTNEQFF - TRBJ2-1 few TRBV11-1
TGTGCCAGCAGCCCCATAGGACAGGGAAAGCAGTACTTC CASSPIGQGKQYF TRBD1 TRBJ2-7 many TRBV7-3
TGCGCCAGCAGTGTCCCGCCGACCTACGAGCAGTACTTC CASSVPPTYEQYF - TRBJ2-7 many TRBV10-2
TGTGCCAGCAGCTTAGTAGTCCCTCCGGGGACCTACGAGCAGTACTTC CASSLVVPPGTYEQYF - TRBJ2-7 many TRBV7-6
TGCGCCACCTCTAACAGAAAGACAGGGTATGGGGCCAACGTCCTGACTTTC CATSNRKTGYGANVLTF TRBD1 TRBJ2-6 - TRBV10-2
TGTGCCAGCAGTCGTCATAGTGCTGGCTCCTACAATGAGCAGTTCTTC CASSRHSAGSYNEQFF - TRBJ2-1 many TRBV25-1
TGTGCCAGTATTGATAGCGTCGGGCGCTCTAACTATGGCTACACCTTC CASIDSVGRSNYGYTF - TRBJ1-2 many TRBV19
TGCGCCCGCAGCTCGGACAGCCCTGGGGCCAACGTCCTGACTTTC CARSSDSPGANVLTF - TRBJ2-6 - TRBV5-1
TGCAGTGCTAGTCTGCGGGAATACGAGCAGTACTTC CSASLREYEQYF - TRBJ2-7 many TRBV20-1
TGTGCCAGCAGCCCCCGACTCCTTGGGGAAGCTTTCTTT CASSPRLLGEAFF - TRBJ1-1 - TRBV19
TGTGCCATCAGAGAGGGACAGGGCGAAGAAAAACTGTTTTTT CAIREGQGEEKLFF TRBD1 TRBJ1-4 many TRBV10-3
TGTGTCAGCAGCTTAGCAGGTGCCGCATATGGCTACACCTTC CVSSLAGAAYGYTF - TRBJ1-2 - TRBV7-2
TGTGCCAGCAGTTACTCGACCAGGGTCGAAGCTTTCTTT CASSYSTRVEAFF - TRBJ1-1 few TRBV6-5
TGTGCCAGCAGCTTTATTGGGCGGCTGTCCTACGAGCAGTACTTC CASSFIGRLSYEQYF - TRBJ2-7 - TRBV7-2
TGTGCCAGCAGCTTAGTGGTGGCGGTTGGGGGCACAGATACGCAGTATTTT CASSLVVAVGGTDTQYF - TRBJ2-3 few TRBV13